These 30 T cell receptor beta chains share one sample of origin, sequenced in a study of spatial heterogeneity in lung cancer. Stated time point: blood at routine non-recurrence follow-up after resection. In TCRdb, the 5' RACE reads were re-called with MiXCR into one record per CDR3 protein. This table holds 110,000 or so distinct CDR3 sequences, about 10% found once. The specimen was PBMCs, collected at follow-up. Receptors were obtained from a female donor with early-stage non-small cell lung cancer.

The rearrangement links TRBV5-6 to TRBJ2-1; D not certain. Trimming removed 3 bases at V and 3 bases at J, with 10 bases between. The CDR3 runs to 14 residues. Looked up from germline, CDR1 is SGHDT and CDR2 is YYEEEE. CDR3 residues: CASSSLGLYNEQFF. DNA of the CDR3: TGTGCCAGCAGCTCCCTAGGTCTCTACAATGAGCAGTTCTTC.

CDR3 loop: CASSKELTSGSRGTKNIQYF. The CDR3 DNA reads as TGTGCCAGCAGCAAAGAATTGACTAGCGGGAGTCGGGGGACCAAAAACATTCAGTACTTC. The chain employs TRBV7-2 and TRBJ2-4; 12 nucleotides line up with TRBD2. With 5 bases clipped from V and 2 bases from J, the junction kept 16 bases outside the gene matches. The CDR3 is 20 amino acids. Germline assignment: CDR1 SGHTA and CDR2 FQGNSA.

J is TRBJ2-7 and V is TRBV2; TRBD1 aligns across 9 bases. The junction had 3 bases not matched to a gene; V was cut back by 8 bases and J by 1 base. The CDR3 totals 13 residues. Per the germline V gene, CDR1 is SNHLY and CDR2 is FYNNEI. The CDR3 DNA sequence: TGTGCCAGCGGGGGGACAGGGTCCTACGAGCAGTACGTC. This encodes CASGGTGSYEQYV.

The gene calls are TRBV5-1 and TRBJ2-1, with D hard to call. The V end lost 2 bases, the J end lost 6 bases, and 15 bases lay between the germline ends. Germline lookup yields CDR1 SGHRS and CDR2 YFSETQ. The CDR3 runs to 15 residues. This CDR3 is CASSFGQLKVNEQFF. In nucleotides, the CDR3 is TGCGCCAGCAGCTTCGGGCAGCTAAAGGTCAATGAGCAGTTCTTC.

This chain uses TRBV28 with TRBJ1-2; 7 positions agree with TRBD1. This CDR3 spans 12 amino acids. J lost 4 bases, V lost 7 bases, and 3 bases had no gene match. CDR1 and CDR2 (germline): MDHEN, SYDVKM. The CDR3 sequence is CASTGQIYGYTF. The CDR3 coding sequence is TGTGCCAGCACGGGACAGATCTATGGCTACACCTTC.

V gene TRBV5-1 combines with J gene TRBJ2-3; no definite D call. This CDR3 is 17 amino acids long. Trimming removed 3 bases from V and 1 base from J, with 18 bases in between. CDR1 is SGHRS, CDR2 YFSETQ, per germline. The CDR3 protein is CASSSTFIPTRTDTQYF. The CDR3 nucleotides read TGCGCCAGCAGCTCTACCTTCATACCTACGCGCACAGATACGCAGTATTTT.

This clonotype was counted a few times. This chain connects TRBV28 to TRBJ2-1; 11 bases match TRBD2. Germline V CDR1 and CDR2: MDHEN, SYDVKM. This CDR3 has 16 amino acids. V lost 4 bases to trimming and J lost 5 bases; unmatched junction nucleotides: 7. CDR3 loop: CASSSSGRNYNNEQFF. DNA for the CDR3: TGTGCCAGCAGTTCTAGCGGGAGGAATTATAACAATGAGCAGTTCTTC.

The chain links TRBV2 to TRBJ2-3; D possibly corresponds to TRBD1 (5 bases). This CDR3 comprises 14 residues. Trimming left V 4 bases short and J 5 bases short, with 13 bases between. The germline V gene has CDR1 SNHLY and CDR2 FYNNEI. CDR3 in amino acids: CASSVRVYRDTQYF. Here the CDR3 DNA reads TGTGCCAGCAGTGTCAGGGTATACAGAGATACGCAGTATTTT.

This chain connects TRBV20-1 to TRBJ2-7; D may be TRBD2 (6 bases). The CDR3 runs 15 residues. CDR1 is DFQATT, CDR2 SNEGSKA, per germline (reference sequence). V dropped 3 bases and J dropped 2 bases, with 17 bases sitting between them. CDR3 bases: TGCAGTGCTAGTTCTATATACGCGGGACCCTACGAGCAGTACTTC. The encoded protein is CSASSIYAGPYEQYF.

This clonotype was observed a handful of times. This rearrangement joins TRBV6-6 to TRBJ2-3, with D tentatively TRBD1 (5 bases). Germline values: CDR1 MNHNY, CDR2 SVGAGI (reference sequence). V was trimmed by 5 bases and J by 4 bases, leaving 10 bases between them. CDR3 length equals 13 residues. The CDR3 coding sequence is TGTGCCAGCAGTGGGGCAGGGCCAGATACGCAGTATTTT. Protein: CASSGAGPDTQYF.

The rearrangement joins TRBV10-1 to TRBJ2-3, with a possible D match to TRBD2 (7 bases). CDR1 and CDR2 from the germline V gene are WNHNN and SYGVQD (reference sequence). V lost 5 bases and J lost 4, with 13 bases in between. There are 14 residues in the CDR3. The CDR3 loop reads CASSRGASADTQYF. CDR3 DNA: TGCGCCAGCAGTCGGGGGGCTAGCGCAGATACGCAGTATTTT.

This clonotype has a handful of counts. The chain carries TRBV13 and TRBJ1-2; 9 positions match TRBD1. The germline CDR1 and CDR2 sequences are PRHDT and FYEKMQ (reference sequence). V trimming: 4 bases; J trimming: 4 bases; junction bases outside the gene matches: 1. The CDR3 sequence is 13 residues long. The DNA of the CDR3 is TGTGCCAGCAGCTCGACAGGGGGCTATGGCTACACCTTC. It is translated as CASSSTGGYGYTF. Full variable domain (remainder filled in from reference TRBV13 and TRBJ1-2): AAGVIQSPRHLIKEKRETATLKCYPIPRHDTVYWYQQGPGQDPQFLISFYEKMQSDKGSIPDRFSAQQFSDYHSELNMSSLELGDSALYFCASSSTGGYGYTFGSGTRLTVV.

In its sample, this clonotype was seen many times. This chain connects TRBV4-2 to TRBJ2-7; 10 nucleotides align to TRBD1. Germline V gives CDR1 LGHNA, CDR2 YNFKEQ. With 4 bases clipped from V and 7 bases from J, the junction kept 4 bases outside the gene matches. The CDR3 runs 13 residues. CDR3 loop: CASSRDRGDEQYV. CDR3 DNA: TGTGCCAGCAGCCGGGACAGGGGTGATGAGCAGTACGTC.

This clonotype was counted a few times. V and J are TRBV11-1 and TRBJ2-7, with D uncertain. The length of the CDR3 is 13 residues. The ends were cut back, 5 bases at V and 3 bases at J, with 11 bases in the middle. Germline CDR1 is SGHAT and CDR2 is FQDESV (reference sequence). This CDR3 reads CASSTSRHYEQYF. The CDR3 DNA reads as TGTGCCAGCAGCACTTCTAGACACTACGAGCAGTACTTC.

This clonotype has more than one count but fewer than ten. DNA of the CDR3: TGTGCCAGCAGTTCGGGTGGCACGAACACTGAAGCTTTCTTT. Translating gives CASSSGGTNTEAFF. The V and J genes are TRBV28 and TRBJ1-1; D is unresolved. The CDR3 extends over 14 amino acids. CDR1 and CDR2 from the germline V gene are MDHEN and SYDVKM. V was pared by 4 bases and J by 1 base, with 10 bases between.

At least ten counts were recorded for this clonotype. V is TRBV12-3 or TRBV12-4 and J is TRBJ1-1; D gene ambiguous. The CDR3 is 11 residues long. The V end lost 8 bases, the J end lost 11 bases, and 15 bases lay between the germline ends. CDR3 region: CASRAELFAFF. The CDR3 nucleotides read TGTGCCAGCCGGGCCGAACTGTTCGCTTTCTTT.

This clonotype appeared a few times. The chain links TRBV11-1 to TRBJ2-1, with 14 nucleotides matching TRBD2. Germline V gene lookup returns CDR1 SGHAT and CDR2 FQDESV (reference sequence). J gave up 7 bases and V 5 bases, and 7 bases lay outside the gene matches. This CDR3 is 16 amino acids long. CDR3 nucleotide sequence: TGTGCCAGCAGCACAGGGACTAGCGGGAGAGCAAATGAGCAGTTCTTC. Its translation is CASSTGTSGRANEQFF.

This clonotype was counted at least ten times. The chain combines TRBV20-1 with TRBJ2-1; TRBD1 might be the D (6 bases). This CDR3 spans 15 amino acids. The germline CDR1 and CDR2 sequences are DFQATT and SNEGSKA (reference sequence). Deletions cut 5 bases from V and 2 bases from J, with 16 bases between. The CDR3, as DNA: TGCAGTGCTCTGGACCCACAGGGAACCTACAATGAGCAGTTCTTC. Encoded protein: CSALDPQGTYNEQFF.

V and J are TRBV19 and TRBJ2-3; 7 nucleotides align to TRBD1. Trimming removed 3 bases from V and 0 bases from J; junction bases left unmatched: 15. The CDR3 extends over 19 amino acids. The germline gives CDR1 LNHDA, CDR2 SQIVND (reference sequence). The CDR3 sequence is CASSMPRSHRGRSTDTQYF. The CDR3 bases are TGTGCCAGTAGTATGCCTAGGTCCCACAGGGGAAGGAGCACAGATACGCAGTATTTT.

This clonotype appeared a few times. This chain links TRBV4-2 with TRBJ2-7, with 8 positions matching TRBD2. V shed 0 bases and J 3 bases; nucleotides not matched to a gene: 10. CDR1 LGHNA and CDR2 YNFKEQ come from the germline V gene. This CDR3 is 17 amino acids long. CDR3 loop: CASSQDLGTSLDYEQYF. As DNA, the CDR3 is TGTGCCAGCAGCCAAGATCTAGGGACTAGTCTAGACTACGAGCAGTACTTC.

This clonotype has a handful of counts. The genes are TRBV12-3 or TRBV12-4 and TRBJ1-1; D possibly corresponds to TRBD1 (6 bases). The CDR3 covers 15 residues. The V end was cut by 2 bases, the J end by 1 base, with 11 bases between. This chain's CDR3 is CASSLSARGNTEAFF. Here the CDR3 DNA reads TGTGCCAGCAGTTTATCGGCCAGGGGGAACACTGAAGCTTTCTTT.

This clonotype has more than one count but fewer than ten. The rearrangement uses TRBV6-2 or TRBV6-3 and TRBJ2-1; 7 bases line up with TRBD2. This CDR3 contains 11 residues. V lost 2 bases, J lost 16 bases, and 5 bases stayed unmatched. The germline V gene has CDR1 MNHEY and CDR2 SVGEGT. Here the CDR3 DNA reads TGTGCCAGCAGTTACCCCGGGACTACTTTCTTC. It yields the protein CASSYPGTTFF.

This chain links TRBV28 with TRBJ2-1; D may be TRBD2 (5 bases). This CDR3 is 16 amino acids long. Germline CDR1 is MDHEN and CDR2 is SYDVKM. V was shortened by 1 base and J by 0 bases, with 10 bases between the two germline ends. The CDR3 region is CASSLSPRGSYNEQFF. For the CDR3, the DNA is TGTGCCAGCAGTTTATCCCCTCGGGGCTCCTACAATGAGCAGTTCTTC.

This clonotype appeared a few times. V gene TRBV19 combines with J gene TRBJ2-1; the D gene is possibly TRBD2 (6 bases). CDR1 is LNHDA, CDR2 SQIVND, per germline (reference sequence). This CDR3 region has 14 residues. The ends were cut back, 5 bases at V and 3 bases at J, with 11 bases in the middle. The CDR3 DNA follows: TGTGCCAGTAGTCCAGGGACTTTCTACAATGAGCAGTTCTTC. Translation: CASSPGTFYNEQFF. The variable domain in full, completed from reference TRBV19 and TRBJ2-1, reads DGGITQSPKYLFRKEGQNVTLSCEQNLNHDAMYWYRQDPGQGLRLIYYSQIVNDFQKGDIAEGYSVSREKKESFPLTVTSAQKNPTAFYLCASSPGTFYNEQFFGPGTRLTVL.

This clonotype was picked up many times. This chain links TRBV20-1 with TRBJ2-2; TRBD1 agrees at 11 bases. V shed 2 bases and J 5 bases; nucleotides not matched to a gene: 4. This CDR3 has 15 residues. The germline V gene encodes CDR1 DFQATT and CDR2 SNEGSKA (reference sequence). This CDR3 is CSARPGTGGTGELFF. In DNA, the CDR3 is TGCAGTGCTAGACCCGGGACAGGGGGGACCGGGGAGCTGTTTTTT.

The chain combines TRBV4-1 with TRBJ2-7; TRBD2 agrees at 7 bases. Trimming cost V 1 base and J 7 bases; bases outside gene matches: 1. Germline CDR1 reads MGHRA; CDR2 reads YSYEKL. This CDR3 has 12 amino acids. CDR3 sequence: CASSQAGGEQYF. The DNA for the CDR3 is TGCGCCAGCAGCCAAGCGGGAGGAGAGCAGTACTTC.

This clonotype was seen a few times. V gene TRBV12-3 or TRBV12-4 combines with J gene TRBJ2-3; D perhaps matches TRBD2 (6 bases). This CDR3 contains 13 residues. Trimming pared 6 bases from V and 9 bases from J, leaving 16 bases between. In DNA form, the CDR3 reads TGTGCCAGCAGACCCCCCACCGCGGGGACGCAGTATTTT. Translation gives CASRPPTAGTQYF.

In this sample, this clonotype turned up many times. The chain carries TRBV2 and TRBJ2-4; D not certain. Trimming cost V 1 base and J 9 bases, with 13 bases left between them. The CDR3 spans 14 residues. Germline CDR1 reads SNHLY; CDR2 reads FYNNEI. CDR3 amino acids: CASSEVTSRGIQYF. In nucleotides, the CDR3 is TGTGCCAGCAGTGAAGTAACGTCTAGAGGCATTCAGTACTTC.

This clonotype has at least ten counts. The chain links TRBV27 to TRBJ1-1, with 10 nucleotides matching TRBD1. The V gene end was trimmed by 5 bases and the J gene end by 4 bases; junction bases not matched to a gene: 10. The CDR3 contains 16 residues. Germline assignment: CDR1 MNHEY and CDR2 SMNVEV (reference sequence). The DNA of the CDR3 is TGTGCCAGCAGTCGTCCCGGGACAGGGGTAGGCACTGAAGCTTTCTTT. Protein product: CASSRPGTGVGTEAFF.

The chain's CDR3 is CASSVTAYNEQFF. The CDR3, as DNA: TGTGCCAGTAGTGTAACAGCGTACAATGAGCAGTTCTTC. The chain joins TRBV19 to TRBJ2-1, with D unclear. The CDR3 runs to 13 residues. Trimming took 5 bases from V and 4 from J, leaving 9 bases between them. Germline loops: CDR1 LNHDA, CDR2 SQIVND (reference sequence).